This T cell receptor (beta chain) was recovered during a study of T cell responses to AZD1222 COVID-19 vaccine. Clones were sequenced by immunoSEQ multiplex PCR, and TCRdb holds only the in-frame ones, with some missing. This sample has fewer than 120,000 clones, with 94% found just once. Germline V gene lookup returns CDR1 KGHDR and CDR2 SFDVKD. J lost 1 base, V lost 11 bases, and 7 bases had no gene match. This CDR3 has 15 residues. This TCR was sampled from an adult who received the AZD1222 COVID-19 vaccine. The gene calls are TRBV24-1 and TRBJ2-7, with 13 bases lining up with TRBD2. The source material was peripheral blood, sampled 28 days after the second AZD1222 dose. The CDR3 bases are TGTGCCATTGGGACTAGCGGGACCGATTCCTACGAGCAGTACTTC. This sequence encodes CAIGTSGTDSYEQYF.